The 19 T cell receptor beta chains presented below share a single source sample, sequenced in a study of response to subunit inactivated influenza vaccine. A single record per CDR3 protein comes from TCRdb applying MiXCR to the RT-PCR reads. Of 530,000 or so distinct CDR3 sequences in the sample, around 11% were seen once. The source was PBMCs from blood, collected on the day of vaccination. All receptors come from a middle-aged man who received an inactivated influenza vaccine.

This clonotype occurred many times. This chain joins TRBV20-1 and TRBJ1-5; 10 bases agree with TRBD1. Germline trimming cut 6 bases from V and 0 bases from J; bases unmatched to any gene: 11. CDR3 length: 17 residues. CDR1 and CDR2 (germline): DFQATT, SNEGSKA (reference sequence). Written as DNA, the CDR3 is TGCAGTGCCCCGACAGGGGGCGGAACTCGTAGCAATCAGCCCCAGCATTTT. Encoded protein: CSAPTGGGTRSNQPQHF.

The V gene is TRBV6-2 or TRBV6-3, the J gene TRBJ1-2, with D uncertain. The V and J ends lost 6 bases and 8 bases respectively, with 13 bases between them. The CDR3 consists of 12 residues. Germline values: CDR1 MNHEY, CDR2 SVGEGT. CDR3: CASRIGGDGYTF. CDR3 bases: TGTGCCAGCAGAATCGGTGGTGACGGCTACACCTTC.

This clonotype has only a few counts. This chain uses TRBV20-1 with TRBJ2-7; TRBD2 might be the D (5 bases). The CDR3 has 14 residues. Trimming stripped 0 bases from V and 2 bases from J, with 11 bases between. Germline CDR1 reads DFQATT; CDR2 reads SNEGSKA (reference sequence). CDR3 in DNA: TGCAGTGCTAGAGATTTTTTAGCGACCTACGAGCAGTACTTC. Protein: CSARDFLATYEQYF.

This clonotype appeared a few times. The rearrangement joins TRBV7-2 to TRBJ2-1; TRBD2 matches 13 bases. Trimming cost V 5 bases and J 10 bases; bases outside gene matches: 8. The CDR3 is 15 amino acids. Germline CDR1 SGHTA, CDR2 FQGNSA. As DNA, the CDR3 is TGTGCCAGCAGCCTACTAGCGGGGGGGCCTAGGGAGCAGTTCTTC. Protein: CASSLLAGGPREQFF. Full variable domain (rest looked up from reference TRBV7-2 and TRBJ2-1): GAGVSQSPSNKVTEKGKDVELRCDPISGHTALYWYRQSLGQGLEFLIYFQGNSAPDKSGLPSDRFSAERTGGSVSTLTIQRTQQEDSAVYLCASSLLAGGPREQFFGPGTRLTVL.

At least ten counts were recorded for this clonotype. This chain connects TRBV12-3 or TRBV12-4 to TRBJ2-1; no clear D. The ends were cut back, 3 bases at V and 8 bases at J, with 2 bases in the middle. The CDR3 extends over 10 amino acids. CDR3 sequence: CASSFYEQFF. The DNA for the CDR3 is TGTGCCAGCAGTTTTTATGAGCAGTTCTTC.

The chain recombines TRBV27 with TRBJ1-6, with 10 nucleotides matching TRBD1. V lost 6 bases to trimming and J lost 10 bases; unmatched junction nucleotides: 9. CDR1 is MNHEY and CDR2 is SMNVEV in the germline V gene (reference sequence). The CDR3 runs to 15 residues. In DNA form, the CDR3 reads TGTGCCAGCAGAGCCGGGACAGGGGATTGGTCACCCCTCCACTTT. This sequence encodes CASRAGTGDWSPLHF.

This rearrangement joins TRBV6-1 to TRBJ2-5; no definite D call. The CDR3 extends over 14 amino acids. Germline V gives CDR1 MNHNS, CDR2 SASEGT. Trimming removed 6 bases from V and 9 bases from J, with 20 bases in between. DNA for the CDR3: TGTGCCAGCAGGGATTTCGCGTCGGCGAAGGCCCAGTACTTC. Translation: CASRDFASAKAQYF.

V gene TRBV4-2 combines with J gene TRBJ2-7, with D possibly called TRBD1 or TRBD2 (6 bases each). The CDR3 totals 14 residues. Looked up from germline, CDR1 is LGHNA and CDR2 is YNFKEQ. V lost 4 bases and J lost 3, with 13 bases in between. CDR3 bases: TGTGCCAGCAGCCCCGGGGGCACTTACTACGAGCAGTACTTC. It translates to CASSPGGTYYEQYF.

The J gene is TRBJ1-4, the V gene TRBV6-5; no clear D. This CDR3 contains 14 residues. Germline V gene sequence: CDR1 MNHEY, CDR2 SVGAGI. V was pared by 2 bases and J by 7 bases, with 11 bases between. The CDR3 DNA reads TGTGCCAGCAGTTACGCGTACGGGGTTGAAAAACTGTTTTTT. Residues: CASSYAYGVEKLFF.

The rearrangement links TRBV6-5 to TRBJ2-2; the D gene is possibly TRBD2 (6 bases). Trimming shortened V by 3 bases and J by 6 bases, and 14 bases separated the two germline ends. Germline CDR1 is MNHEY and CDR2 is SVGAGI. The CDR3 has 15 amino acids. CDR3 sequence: CASSYLFSSAGELFF. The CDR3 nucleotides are TGTGCCAGCAGTTATCTCTTCTCTAGCGCCGGGGAGCTGTTTTTT.

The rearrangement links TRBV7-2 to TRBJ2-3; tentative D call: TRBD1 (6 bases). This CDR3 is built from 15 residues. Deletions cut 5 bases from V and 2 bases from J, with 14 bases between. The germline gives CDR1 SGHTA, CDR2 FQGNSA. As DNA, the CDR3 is TGTGCCAGCAGCCCGCGAGGGGGTTTCACAGATACGCAGTATTTT. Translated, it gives CASSPRGGFTDTQYF. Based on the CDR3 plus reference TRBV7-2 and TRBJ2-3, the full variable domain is GAGVSQSPSNKVTEKGKDVELRCDPISGHTALYWYRQSLGQGLEFLIYFQGNSAPDKSGLPSDRFSAERTGGSVSTLTIQRTQQEDSAVYLCASSPRGGFTDTQYFGPGTRLTVL.

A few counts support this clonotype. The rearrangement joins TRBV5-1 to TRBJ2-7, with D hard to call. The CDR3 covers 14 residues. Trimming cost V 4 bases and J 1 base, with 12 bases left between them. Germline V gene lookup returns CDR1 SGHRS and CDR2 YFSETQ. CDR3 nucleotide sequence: TGCGCCAGCAGCCCCCATATTTCGTCCTACGAGCAGTACTTC. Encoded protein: CASSPHISSYEQYF.

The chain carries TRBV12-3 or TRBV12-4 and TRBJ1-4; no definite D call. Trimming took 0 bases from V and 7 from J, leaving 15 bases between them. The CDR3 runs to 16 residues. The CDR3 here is CASSLARGVLGEKLFF. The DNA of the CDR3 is TGTGCCAGCAGTTTAGCGCGGGGAGTACTTGGTGAAAAACTGTTTTTT.

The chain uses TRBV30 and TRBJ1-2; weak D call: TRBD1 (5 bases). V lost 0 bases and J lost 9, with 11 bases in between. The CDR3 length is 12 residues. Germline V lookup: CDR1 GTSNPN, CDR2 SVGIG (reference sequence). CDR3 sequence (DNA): TGTGCCTGGAGTGTAAGGGGTAGGAGCTACACCTTC. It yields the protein CAWSVRGRSYTF.

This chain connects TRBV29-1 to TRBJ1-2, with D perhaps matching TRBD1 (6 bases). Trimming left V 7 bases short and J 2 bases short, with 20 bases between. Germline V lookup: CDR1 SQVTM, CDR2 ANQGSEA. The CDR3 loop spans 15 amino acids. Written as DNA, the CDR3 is TGCAGCGCCCGCCGAACCGGGACAAAAAACTATGGCTACACCTTC. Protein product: CSARRTGTKNYGYTF. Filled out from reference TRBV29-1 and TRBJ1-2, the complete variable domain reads SAVISQKPSRDICQRGTSLTIQCQVDSQVTMMFWYRQQPGQSLTLIATANQGSEATYESGFVIDKFPISRPNLTFSTLTVSNMSPEDSSIYLCSARRTGTKNYGYTFGSGTRLTVV.

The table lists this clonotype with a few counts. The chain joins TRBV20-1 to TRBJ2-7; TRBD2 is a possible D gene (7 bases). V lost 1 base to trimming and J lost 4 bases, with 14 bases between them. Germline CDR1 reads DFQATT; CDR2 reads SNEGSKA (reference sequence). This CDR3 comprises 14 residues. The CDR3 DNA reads TGCAGTGCTAGAGGGGGGGGGGCAGGATACGAGCAGTACTTC. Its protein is CSARGGGAGYEQYF.

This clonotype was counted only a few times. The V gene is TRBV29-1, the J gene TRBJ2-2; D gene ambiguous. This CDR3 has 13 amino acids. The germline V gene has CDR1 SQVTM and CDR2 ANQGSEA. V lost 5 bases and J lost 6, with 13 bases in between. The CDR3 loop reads CSVRLAGPGELFF. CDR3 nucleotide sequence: TGCAGCGTTCGGTTAGCTGGGCCCGGGGAGCTGTTTTTT.

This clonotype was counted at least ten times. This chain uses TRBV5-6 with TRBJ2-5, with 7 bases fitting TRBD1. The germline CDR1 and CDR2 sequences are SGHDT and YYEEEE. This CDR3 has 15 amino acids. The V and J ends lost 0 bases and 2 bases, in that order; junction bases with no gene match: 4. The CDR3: CASSLGDREQETQYF. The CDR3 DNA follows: TGTGCCAGCAGCTTGGGCGACAGGGAGCAAGAGACCCAGTACTTC. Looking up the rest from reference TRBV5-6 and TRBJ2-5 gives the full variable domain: DAGVTQSPTHLIKTRGQQVTLRCSPKSGHDTVSWYQQALGQGPQFIFQYYEEEERQRGNFPDRFSGHQFPNYSSELNVNALLLGDSALYLCASSLGDREQETQYFGPGTRLLVL.

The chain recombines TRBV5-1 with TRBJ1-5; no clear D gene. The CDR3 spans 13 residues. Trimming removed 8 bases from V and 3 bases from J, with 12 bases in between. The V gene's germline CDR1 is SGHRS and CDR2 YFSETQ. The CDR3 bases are TGCGCCAGTGGGTGGGATTTCAATCAGCCCCAGCATTTT. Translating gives CASGWDFNQPQHF.